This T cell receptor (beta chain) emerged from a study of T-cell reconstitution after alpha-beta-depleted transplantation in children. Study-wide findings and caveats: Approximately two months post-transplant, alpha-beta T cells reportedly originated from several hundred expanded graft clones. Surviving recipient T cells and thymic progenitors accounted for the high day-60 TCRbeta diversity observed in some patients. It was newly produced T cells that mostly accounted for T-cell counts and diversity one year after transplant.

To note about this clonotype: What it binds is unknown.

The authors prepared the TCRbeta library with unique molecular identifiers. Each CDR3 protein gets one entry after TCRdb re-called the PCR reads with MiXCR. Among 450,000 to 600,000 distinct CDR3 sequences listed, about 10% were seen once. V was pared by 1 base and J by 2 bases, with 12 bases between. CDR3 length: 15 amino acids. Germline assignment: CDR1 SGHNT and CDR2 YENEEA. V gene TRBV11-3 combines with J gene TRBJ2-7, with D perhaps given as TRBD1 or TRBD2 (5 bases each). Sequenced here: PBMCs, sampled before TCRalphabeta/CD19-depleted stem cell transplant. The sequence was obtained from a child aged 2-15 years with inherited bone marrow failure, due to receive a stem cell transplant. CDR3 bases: TGTGCCAGCAGCTTAGTGGGACCTGCTGCCTACGAGCAGTACTTC. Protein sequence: CASSLVGPAAYEQYF.